This passage covers 32 T cell receptor beta chains from one sample sequenced in a study of blood T cells in healthy people across ages. A sample-barcoded 5' primer and a J-beta primer mix were used in a second PCR of roughly 7 to 11 cycles. TCRdb re-called the 5' RACE reads through MiXCR, storing one row per CDR3 protein. The sample has 1.5 million to 2 million distinct CDR3 sequences; around 48% are singletons. The sequenced material came from blood. These receptors originate from a woman in her forties in good health.

This clonotype was detected only a few times. The chain carries TRBV20-1 and TRBJ1-1, with TRBD1 identical over 8 bases. The V segment lost 3 bases and the J segment 5 bases; nucleotides outside the gene matches: 8. The CDR3 runs 14 residues. Per the germline V gene, CDR1 is DFQATT and CDR2 is SNEGSKA (reference sequence). CDR3 amino acids: CSARARGRRTEAFF. The CDR3 region has the DNA TGCAGTGCTAGGGCCAGGGGGCGCAGGACTGAAGCTTTCTTT.

This clonotype showed up just a few times. The germline gene is not matched at one end of the junction; a read error may be the cause. The chain joins TRBV27 to TRBJ2-3; D is undetermined. The CDR3 is 14 residues long. Germline CDR1 MNHEY, CDR2 SMNVEV (reference sequence). The CDR3 DNA follows: TGTGTCAGCAGTTTTGCGTCTATCACAGATACGCAGTATTTT. As protein: CVSSFASITDTQYF.

The gene calls are TRBV7-9 and TRBJ2-3; D gene unclear. Looked up from germline, CDR1 is SEHNR and CDR2 is FQNEAQ (reference sequence). Between the trimmed V and J ends, which lost 7 bases and 14 bases, there was a span of 7 bases. This CDR3 has 8 residues. The CDR3 nucleotides read TGTGCCAGCACCGAGGTGTATTTT. It specifies CASTEVYF.

The chain is built from TRBV6-6 and TRBJ2-4, with D tentatively TRBD2 (6 bases). Near its end, the DNA agrees better with TRBJ2-7, so the J call may be wrong. Germline V gene sequence: CDR1 MNHNY, CDR2 SVGAGI (reference sequence). The CDR3 is 16 amino acids. Written as DNA, the CDR3 is TGTGCCAGCAGTTACTCGAACGCGGGATCCCCCTACGAGCAGTACTTC. As protein: CASSYSNAGSPYEQYF.

This chain uses TRBV4-1 with TRBJ2-7; D call uncertain. CDR3 length: 14 residues. Trimming took 0 bases from V and 3 from J, leaving 9 bases between them. Germline V lookup: CDR1 MGHRA, CDR2 YSYEKL. CDR3 in amino acids: CASSQEAASYEQYF. The DNA for the CDR3 is TGCGCCAGCAGCCAAGAGGCGGCTAGCTACGAGCAGTACTTC.

V usage is TRBV6-5 and J usage is TRBJ1-4, with TRBD1 as a possible D gene (6 bases). CDR1 is MNHEY, CDR2 SVGAGI, per germline. The ends were cut back, 0 bases at V and 3 bases at J, with 20 bases in the middle. The CDR3 extends over 19 amino acids. CDR3 in DNA: TGTGCCAGCAGTTACTCGAACAGGGCGGGAATGCTGGCTAATGAAAAACTGTTTTTT. Amino acids: CASSYSNRAGMLANEKLFF.

The chain is built from TRBV29-1 and TRBJ1-2; D remains ambiguous. The CDR3 length is 12 residues. V lost 3 bases and J 3 bases, leaving 8 bases between the germline ends. Looked up from germline, CDR1 is SQVTM and CDR2 is ANQGSEA. The CDR3 loop is CSVEYSDYGYTF. The CDR3, as DNA: TGCAGCGTTGAGTACTCGGACTATGGCTACACCTTC. The whole variable domain, filled in from reference TRBV29-1 and TRBJ1-2, reads SAVISQKPSRDICQRGTSLTIQCQVDSQVTMMFWYRQQPGQSLTLIATANQGSEATYESGFVIDKFPISRPNLTFSTLTVSNMSPEDSSIYLCSVEYSDYGYTFGSGTRLTVV.

This chain uses TRBV7-9 with TRBJ2-7, with D perhaps matching TRBD1 (5 bases). Trimming took off 3 bases at V and 5 bases at J, with 14 bases between the two ends. CDR3 length: 14 amino acids. Looked up from germline, CDR1 is SEHNR and CDR2 is FQNEAQ (reference sequence). This CDR3 reads CASSFGQGWDEQYF. CDR3 coding DNA: TGTGCCAGCAGCTTCGGGCAGGGATGGGACGAGCAGTACTTC.

The genes are TRBV9 and TRBJ2-6; D gene uncertain. V lost 2 bases, J lost 4 bases, and 7 bases lay in between. The germline gives CDR1 SGDLS, CDR2 YYNGEE. The CDR3 runs 14 residues. CDR3 sequence reads: CASSVRLGANVLTF. The CDR3 nucleotides read TGTGCCAGCAGCGTCCGGTTAGGGGCCAACGTCCTGACTTTC.

The chain joins TRBV12-3 or TRBV12-4 to TRBJ1-2; no clear D gene. The length of the CDR3 is 13 residues. Trimming removed 6 bases at V and 2 bases at J, with 10 bases between. The CDR3 DNA is TGTGCCAGCAGGGTCGTTGGGAACTATGGCTACACCTTC. Its translation is CASRVVGNYGYTF.

This chain joins TRBV4-3 and TRBJ2-6; D gene uncertain. Trimming took off 0 bases at V and 2 bases at J, with 8 bases between the two ends. CDR3 size: 16 residues. CDR1 and CDR2 from the germline V gene are LGHNA and YSLEER. This CDR3 reads CASSQEASTGANVLTF. In DNA, the CDR3 is TGCGCCAGCAGCCAAGAGGCATCTACTGGGGCCAACGTCCTGACTTTC.

This clonotype was seen a handful of times. The V and J genes are TRBV20-1 and TRBJ2-3; TRBD2 aligns across 7 bases. The germline CDR1 and CDR2 sequences are DFQATT and SNEGSKA (reference sequence). The CDR3 extends over 15 amino acids. The V segment lost 5 bases and the J segment 1 base; nucleotides outside the gene matches: 9. The CDR3 sequence is CSAPTAGERTDTQYF. The DNA for the CDR3 is TGCAGTGCTCCCACGGCGGGGGAACGCACAGATACGCAGTATTTT.

As regards this clonotype: The junction departs from the called germline gene at one end, perhaps through a read error. The chain uses TRBV12-3 or TRBV12-4 and TRBJ1-2; D not certain. The CDR3 length is 12 residues. CDR3 sequence reads: CASSFQSGGYTF. CDR3 DNA: TGCGCCAGCAGTTTTCAGTCCGGTGGCTACACCTTC.

This clonotype was observed once. This chain joins TRBV28 and TRBJ1-5; D is ambiguous. Per the germline V gene, CDR1 is MDHEN and CDR2 is SYDVKM. Trimming removed 3 bases at V and 0 bases at J, with 9 bases between. This CDR3 region has 15 residues. The CDR3 sequence is CASSLVRYSNQPQHF. The CDR3 region has the DNA TGTGCCAGCAGTTTGGTACGGTATAGCAATCAGCCCCAGCATTTT. Together with reference TRBV28 and TRBJ1-5, the CDR3 gives the full variable domain: DVKVTQSSRYLVKRTGEKVFLECVQDMDHENMFWYRQDPGLGLRLIYFSYDVKMKEKGDIPEGYSVSREKKERFSLILESASTNQTSMYLCASSLVRYSNQPQHFGDGTRLSIL.

The chain recombines TRBV7-3 with TRBJ2-1; D possibly corresponds to TRBD2 (6 bases). This CDR3 spans 14 amino acids. Trimming stripped 3 bases from V and 4 bases from J, with 10 bases between. Germline loops: CDR1 SGHTA, CDR2 FQGTGA. The CDR3 DNA follows: TGTGCCAGCAGCTTGCGGGACGGTTACAATGAGCAGTTCTTC. It yields the protein CASSLRDGYNEQFF.

This clonotype turned up a few times. The CDR3 sequence: CASSSPGRTYEQYF. CDR3 DNA sequence: TGTGCCAGCAGCTCCCCGGGCAGAACCTACGAGCAGTACTTC. This chain uses TRBV7-6 with TRBJ2-7; the D is unclear. V dropped 4 bases and J dropped 2 bases, with 12 bases sitting between them. Germline V gene data show CDR1 as SGHVS and CDR2 as FNYEAQ. The CDR3 spans 14 residues.

This chain uses TRBV10-3 with TRBJ2-5; D may be TRBD1 or TRBD2 (5 bases each). V dropped 3 bases and J dropped 3 bases, with 17 bases sitting between them. In germline, CDR1 is ENHRY, CDR2 SYGVKD. The CDR3 is made up of 16 amino acids. The CDR3 protein is CAISDRLVMGEETQYF. In DNA form, the CDR3 reads TGTGCCATCAGTGATAGACTCGTGATGGGGGAAGAGACCCAGTACTTC.

The chain recombines TRBV7-2 with TRBJ2-5; unclear D gene. Deletions cut 8 bases from V and 12 bases from J, with 22 bases between. The CDR3 loop spans 13 amino acids. CDR1 is SGHTA and CDR2 is FQGNSA in the germline V gene. CDR3 bases: TGTGCCAGCGTCTATCGCCTTCCCGCGGCCAAGTACTTC. It specifies CASVYRLPAAKYF.

This clonotype was picked up a small number of times. The V and J genes are TRBV20-1 and TRBJ2-7; no clear D gene. This CDR3 spans 13 amino acids. V gave up 3 bases and J gave up 1 base, with 10 bases separating them. Germline V lookup: CDR1 DFQATT, CDR2 SNEGSKA (reference sequence). CDR3 sequence reads: CSARLPGSYEQYF. The CDR3 coding sequence is TGCAGTGCTAGGCTACCGGGTTCCTACGAGCAGTACTTC.

This clonotype was detected a few times. The rearrangement joins TRBV27 to TRBJ2-7; TRBD1 matches 10 bases. TRBJ2-5 explains the end of the DNA better; the J call may be wrong. In germline, CDR1 is MNHEY, CDR2 SMNVEV (reference sequence). The CDR3 is made up of 13 amino acids. In nucleotides, the CDR3 is TGTGCCAGCAGACGACAGGGGGCGGAGACCCAGTACTTC. Translating it yields CASRRQGAETQYF.

This chain links TRBV6-6 with TRBJ2-1; D uncertain. This CDR3 has 12 amino acids. V shed 3 bases and J shed 6 bases, with 6 bases lying between them. Germline V gives CDR1 MNHNY, CDR2 SVGAGI (reference sequence). The CDR3 sequence: CASSYNPNEQFF. The DNA of the CDR3 is TGTGCCAGCAGTTATAATCCCAATGAGCAGTTCTTC.

This clonotype was observed once. The rearrangement uses TRBV28 and TRBJ1-2; no clear D. There are 12 residues in the CDR3. The germline V and J ends were trimmed by 8 bases and 8 bases, with 15 bases remaining between them. In germline, CDR1 is MDHEN, CDR2 SYDVKM. CDR3 nucleotide sequence: TGTGCCAGCCTGAATTGGAGTCTCGGCTACACCTTC. Translated: CASLNWSLGYTF.

The chain joins TRBV27 to TRBJ2-1; TRBD1 matches 8 bases. The CDR3 spans 15 residues. With V trimmed by 4 bases and J by 10 bases, 12 bases remained unmatched. Germline loops: CDR1 MNHEY, CDR2 SMNVEV (reference sequence). The CDR3 loop is CASSSPPGQENEQFF. CDR3 nucleotides: TGTGCCAGCAGTTCGCCTCCGGGACAGGAGAACGAGCAGTTCTTC.

The chain is built from TRBV29-1 and TRBJ2-5; D is perhaps TRBD1 (6 bases). Gene TRBJ2-7 matches the end of the DNA better, so the J call may be wrong. Germline CDR1 is SQVTM and CDR2 is ANQGSEA. The CDR3 extends over 15 amino acids. This chain's CDR3 is CSVDSKQGPTYEQYF. DNA for the CDR3: TGCAGCGTTGATAGCAAACAGGGCCCCACCTACGAGCAGTACTTC.

CDR3 residues: CASSPLGGGAFLETQYF. CDR3 bases: TGTGCCAGCAGCCCCCTGGGCGGGGGGGCTTTTCTGGAGACCCAGTACTTC. The rearrangement uses TRBV7-6 and TRBJ2-5, with TRBD2 identical over 9 bases. V was pared by 5 bases and J by 5 bases, with 15 bases of the junction left unmatched. The CDR3 is 17 amino acids. The germline V gene encodes CDR1 SGHVS and CDR2 FNYEAQ. The full variable domain, completed using reference TRBV7-6 and TRBJ2-5, is GAGVSQSPRYKVTKRGQDVALRCDPISGHVSLYWYRQALGQGPEFLTYFNYEAQQDKSGLPNDRFSAERPEGSISTLTIQRTEQRDSAMYRCASSPLGGGAFLETQYFGPGTRLLVL.

The chain is built from TRBV15 and TRBJ1-2; unclear D gene. The CDR3 is made up of 17 amino acids. Germline-derived CDR1 and CDR2 are LNHNV and YYDKDF (reference sequence). Trimming took 0 bases from V and 3 from J, leaving 17 bases between them. CDR3 sequence reads: CATSRDSGGIGDYGYTF. In nucleotides, the CDR3 is TGTGCCACCAGCAGAGATTCTGGAGGAATTGGGGACTATGGCTACACCTTC.

This clonotype has more than one count but fewer than ten. The gene calls are TRBV12-3 or TRBV12-4 and TRBJ1-6; no clear D gene. CDR3 length equals 13 residues. The V gene lost 6 bases and the J gene lost 10 bases, with 13 bases spanning the gap. DNA of the CDR3: TGTGCCAGCAGCCCCGTGAGGGTATCACCCCTCCACTTT. Its protein product is CASSPVRVSPLHF.

This clonotype was detected a few times. The chain combines TRBV27 with TRBJ1-2; a weak D match, TRBD1 (6 bases). Deletions cut 4 bases from V and 2 bases from J, with 14 bases between. The CDR3 loop spans 15 amino acids. Germline assignment: CDR1 MNHEY and CDR2 SMNVEV (reference sequence). CDR3 region: CASSWEGDGNYGYTF. The CDR3 DNA sequence: TGTGCCAGCAGTTGGGAGGGGGATGGAAACTATGGCTACACCTTC.

The rearrangement joins TRBV27 to TRBJ1-4; maybe TRBD1 (5 bases). V shed 2 bases and J shed 2 bases, with 9 bases lying between them. The length of the CDR3 is 15 residues. The germline CDR1 and CDR2 sequences are MNHEY and SMNVEV (reference sequence). The CDR3, as DNA: TGTGCCAGCAGTTTAGCAGGGTTTACTAATGAAAAACTGTTTTTT. Protein sequence: CASSLAGFTNEKLFF. The full variable domain, in which reference TRBV27 and TRBJ1-4 provide the parts outside the CDR3, is EAQVTQNPRYLITVTGKKLTVTCSQNMNHEYMSWYRQDPGLGLRQIYYSMNVEVTDKGDVPEGYKVSRKEKRNFPLILESPSPNQTSLYFCASSLAGFTNEKLFFGSGTQLSVL.

The chain recombines TRBV4-1 with TRBJ1-1; no reliable D call. The germline V and J ends were trimmed by 1 base and 6 bases, with 9 bases remaining between them. The CDR3 extends over 13 amino acids. Germline lookup yields CDR1 MGHRA and CDR2 YSYEKL. The CDR3 reads CASSQVGFAEAFF. The CDR3, as DNA: TGCGCCAGCAGCCAAGTAGGGTTCGCTGAAGCTTTCTTT.

Turning to this clonotype: Germline and junction disagree at one end, which may indicate a read error. The rearrangement joins TRBV4-1 to TRBJ2-1; 9 positions match TRBD1. CDR3 size: 14 residues. The germline V gene has CDR1 MGHRA and CDR2 YSYEKL. DNA for the CDR3: TGTGCCAGCAGCCAAGAGTCCCGGGACAGGGTCGAGTTCTTC. Protein product: CASSQESRDRVEFF.

The CDR3: CASKVGRGQSTDTQYF. The DNA for the CDR3 is TGTGCCAGCAAAGTAGGGCGGGGACAGAGCACAGATACGCAGTATTTT. V is TRBV2 and J is TRBJ2-3; D is perhaps TRBD1 (7 bases). Trimming stripped 7 bases from V and 0 bases from J, with 17 bases between. This CDR3 is 16 amino acids long. Looked up from germline, CDR1 is SNHLY and CDR2 is FYNNEI.